Presented here are 11 T cell receptor beta chains from one specimen sequenced in a study of T cell repertoires in cytomegalovirus infection. For these receptors, no antigen is known. Using its own MiXCR run on the reads, TCRdb lists one record per CDR3 protein. The data show about 920,000 distinct CDR3 sequences, approximately 32% seen once. Here the sequenced sample was cultured CD8+ T cells from PBMCs, taken from culture after CMV antigen stimulation. Receptors originate from a human donor in good health (CMV status not recorded). Some clones in this sample may be carry-over from other donors' samples.

This clonotype was recorded once. The V and J genes are TRBV2 and TRBJ1-6; tentatively, D is TRBD1 (5 bases). Per germline, CDR1 SNHLY and CDR2 FYNNEI. The CDR3 totals 15 residues. Deletions cut 8 bases from V and 2 bases from J, with 13 bases between. The CDR3, as DNA: TGTGCCAGCCGGGGGAGTCGAGCCTATAATTCACCCCTCCACTTT. This encodes CASRGSRAYNSPLHF.

The J gene is TRBJ2-7, the V gene TRBV2; a weak D match, TRBD1 (5 bases). Trimming pared 7 bases from V and 6 bases from J, leaving 10 bases between. The CDR3 runs 11 residues. The germline CDR1 and CDR2 sequences are SNHLY and FYNNEI. The CDR3 bases are TGTGCCAGCACCACAGGAGTCGAGCAGTACTTC. Protein product: CASTTGVEQYF.

This clonotype occurred many times. V usage is TRBV6-1 and J usage is TRBJ1-1, with D unclear. CDR1 MNHNS and CDR2 SASEGT come from the germline V gene. V was trimmed by 9 bases and J by 1 base, leaving 9 bases between them. The CDR3 spans 12 residues. The CDR3 DNA is TGTGCCAGTAGGCAGACGAACACTGAAGCTTTCTTT. Protein sequence: CASRQTNTEAFF.

V usage is TRBV15 and J usage is TRBJ1-1; possibly TRBD1 for D (5 bases). This CDR3 contains 15 residues. Trimming cost V 4 bases and J 2 bases, with 14 bases left between them. Germline CDR1 reads LNHNV; CDR2 reads YYDKDF (reference sequence). CDR3 nucleotide sequence: TGTGCCACCAGCACTTCGGACAAGTATAACACTGAAGCTTTCTTT. The encoded protein is CATSTSDKYNTEAFF. Filled out from reference TRBV15 and TRBJ1-1, the complete variable domain reads DAMVIQNPRYQVTQFGKPVTLSCSQTLNHNVMYWYQQKSSQAPKLLFHYYDKDFNNEADTPDNFQSRRPNTSFCFLDIRSPGLGDTAMYLCATSTSDKYNTEAFFGQGTRLTVV.

This clonotype has a single count. Germline is not matched at one junction end, which may reflect a read error. The chain combines TRBV6-1 with TRBJ2-5; D perhaps matches TRBD2 (6 bases). CDR3 size: 17 residues. The V gene's germline CDR1 is MNHNS and CDR2 SASEGT. CDR3 sequence reads: CASSERIGLTPREIQYF. DNA of the CDR3: TGTGCCAGCAGTGAACGTATTGGACTAACTCCCAGGGAGATCCAGTACTTC.

This clonotype was seen ten or more times. This chain links TRBV7-2 with TRBJ2-3; 8 bases are shared with TRBD2. CDR3 length equals 15 residues. J was trimmed by 7 bases and V by 5 bases; bases with no gene match: 11. The germline gives CDR1 SGHTA, CDR2 FQGNSA. The CDR3 bases are TGTGCCAGCAGCCCTGGGCACGGGGGGGCATATACGCAGTATTTT. This gives the protein CASSPGHGGAYTQYF.

The gene calls are TRBV19 and TRBJ2-1, with a weak D call TRBD1 (6 bases). Deletions cut 1 base from V and 8 bases from J, with 9 bases between. Looked up from germline, CDR1 is LNHDA and CDR2 is SQIVND (reference sequence). This CDR3 comprises 13 residues. The CDR3 sequence is CASSIAGDDEQFF. The DNA for the CDR3 is TGTGCCAGTAGTATAGCAGGGGATGATGAGCAGTTCTTC.

The table lists this clonotype with many counts. This sequence joins TRBV6-5 and TRBJ1-2; a weak D match, TRBD1 (5 bases). Trimming left V 2 bases short and J 4 bases short, with 11 bases between. This CDR3 is built from 14 residues. Germline V gene data show CDR1 as MNHEY and CDR2 as SVGAGI. The CDR3: CASSYGGVGYGYTF. The CDR3 coding sequence is TGTGCCAGCAGTTACGGAGGGGTCGGCTATGGCTACACCTTC.

This clonotype appeared a few times. The V gene is TRBV5-1, the J gene TRBJ2-3, with 7 bases lining up with TRBD2. CDR1 and CDR2 from the germline V gene are SGHRS and YFSETQ. The CDR3 totals 16 residues. J gave up 0 bases and V 2 bases, and 6 bases lay outside the gene matches. CDR3 protein: CASSFDQRGSTDTQYF. CDR3 nucleotides: TGCGCCAGCAGCTTTGATCAGCGGGGAAGCACAGATACGCAGTATTTT.

This clonotype showed up just a few times. In nucleotides, the CDR3 is TGTGCCAGCAGTCCCCTTCGGAGGAATCAAGAGACCCAGTACTTC. This sequence encodes CASSPLRRNQETQYF. This rearrangement joins TRBV6-6 to TRBJ2-5; tentatively, D is TRBD2 (5 bases). The germline gives CDR1 MNHNY, CDR2 SVGAGI (reference sequence). This CDR3 is 15 amino acids long. V was shortened by 5 bases and J by 2 bases, with 15 bases between the two germline ends.

This chain uses TRBV27 with TRBJ2-2; D is perhaps TRBD2 (6 bases). CDR1 MNHEY and CDR2 SMNVEV come from the germline V gene (reference sequence). The CDR3 runs to 14 residues. Trimming left V 6 bases short and J 6 bases short, with 14 bases between. CDR3 residues: CASRRGTQAGELFF. The CDR3 DNA sequence: TGTGCCAGCAGGCGCGGGACGCAGGCCGGGGAGCTGTTTTTT.